The rows below give T cell receptor beta chains drawn from one sample of a study of CD8 T cells in Susac syndrome. TCRdb re-called the immunoSEQ multiplex PCR reads through MiXCR, storing one row per CDR3 protein. The sample has over 150,000 distinct CDR3 sequences, around 93% seen once. The sample consisted of CD4+ T cells from PBMCs. The receptors derive from a human donor with multiple sclerosis. CDR3s include the opening cysteine and the closing phenylalanine or tryptophan. A D gene is named only where the DNA matches it firmly. For some rows the clone size is stated as once, few or many, or as a class when expanded; others skip it.

CDR3: CASSLNIGNTEAFF; V: TRBV12-3/TRBV12-4; D: NA; J: TRBJ1-1; size: NA
CDR3: CASSLGGRGRTQETQYF; V: TRBV5-1; D: TRBD1; J: TRBJ2-5; size: few
CDR3: CASNLESGGNIQYF; V: TRBV28; D: NA; J: TRBJ2-4; size: NA
CDR3: CASSLSLGPSYEQYF; V: TRBV27; D: NA; J: TRBJ2-7; size: NA
CDR3: CASSRPVVEETQYF; V: TRBV12-3/TRBV12-4; D: NA; J: TRBJ2-5; size: NA
CDR3: CASSQGENQETQYF; V: TRBV3-1; D: NA; J: TRBJ2-5; size: NA
CDR3: CASTLAQRGVRPGNTIYF; V: TRBV11-2; D: NA; J: TRBJ1-3; size: NA
CDR3: CASSQAGGTEANYGYTF; V: TRBV3-1; D: TRBD1; J: TRBJ1-2; size: NA
CDR3: CASSSLEREPYNEQFF; V: TRBV6-6; D: NA; J: TRBJ2-1; size: NA
CDR3: CASGTVTNYGYTF; V: TRBV28; D: TRBD1; J: TRBJ1-2; size: once